One and the same sample provided the 5 T cell receptor beta chains below, sequenced in a study of blood T cell repertoires in COVID-19. TCRdb's table, derived via immunoSEQ multiplex PCR, lists solely in-frame clones and lacks some. The sample lists about 140,000 clones, 75% to 80% occurring once. The sample was peripheral blood. These receptors originate from a woman aged 45-65 years with active or convalescent COVID-19.

The chain recombines TRBV28 with TRBJ1-2; D unclear. The CDR3 length is 14 residues. Germline CDR1 is MDHEN and CDR2 is SYDVKM. V dropped 7 bases and J dropped 0 bases, with 12 bases sitting between them. The CDR3 bases are TGTGCCAGCACTGAGACACCATCTAACTATGGCTACACCTTC. Amino acids: CASTETPSNYGYTF.

Turning to this clone: Mismatch with germline at one junction end may stem from a read error. The gene calls are TRBV27 and TRBJ2-5, with 8 nucleotides matching TRBD2. From germline, CDR1 is MNHEY and CDR2 SMNVEV (reference sequence). This CDR3 contains 15 residues. CDR3 DNA sequence: TGTGCCAGCAGTTTTGGGGCGGGAGGCCAAAAGACCCAGTACTTC. It codes for CASSFGAGGQKTQYF.

V is TRBV9 and J is TRBJ2-4, with 11 bases lining up with TRBD1. V shed 0 bases and J 8 bases; nucleotides not matched to a gene: 4. This CDR3 region has 15 residues. The germline V gene has CDR1 SGDLS and CDR2 YYNGEE. CDR3 sequence (DNA): TGTGCCAGCAGCGTAGCTACGGGACAGGGGGACATTCAGTACTTC. Encoded protein: CASSVATGQGDIQYF.

The chain recombines TRBV4-3 with TRBJ2-7; tentatively, D is TRBD2 (6 bases). The CDR3 has 14 residues. In germline, CDR1 is LGHNA, CDR2 YSLEER. V shed 0 bases and J shed 1 base, with 7 bases lying between them. CDR3 nucleotide sequence: TGCGCCAGCAGCCAAGATCGGGGGTCCTACGAGCAGTACTTC. Translated: CASSQDRGSYEQYF.

CDR3 in amino acids: CASSYDLRTGELFF. CDR3 coding DNA: TGTGCCAGCAGTTACGATTTGCGCACCGGGGAGCTGTTTTTT. The chain recombines TRBV6-2 or TRBV6-3 with TRBJ2-2; D not certain. The V gene's germline CDR1 is MNHEY and CDR2 SVGEGT. V gave up 2 bases and J gave up 4 bases, with 8 bases separating them. The CDR3 has 14 amino acids.